The sequence of this T cell receptor (beta chain) was determined in a study of T cells after yellow fever vaccination. Regarding the study as a whole: Among primary-vaccination clones, most reappeared after the booster, at around 97% for CD4 and 85% to 90% for CD8. Repertoires sorted by FACS could include abundant clonotypes that are contaminants from the bulk population. Faster peaking, at day 5 versus 15, marked a secondary response that was weaker.

TCRdb called the 5' RACE reads again in MiXCR, with one record for every CDR3 protein. The table records about 340,000 distinct CDR3 sequences, 3% to 4.5% of them present only once. As for this clonotype: The antigen remains unidentified.

Per the germline V gene, CDR1 is MNHNY and CDR2 is SVGAGI (reference sequence). CDR3 length: 14 residues. The V gene lost 3 bases and the J gene lost 9 bases, with 14 bases spanning the gap. V and J are TRBV6-6 and TRBJ2-2; the D gene is possibly TRBD1 (5 bases). This specimen consisted of PBMCs, obtained 5 days after the yellow fever booster vaccination. The TCR was taken from a man aged 18-30 years who received the YFV17D yellow fever vaccine. CDR3 residues: CASSYVGQTWELFF. CDR3 bases: TGTGCCAGCAGTTATGTGGGGCAGACCTGGGAGCTGTTTTTT.